This T cell receptor beta chain was captured in a study of shared clonotypes between healthy human individuals (TCRdb year 2020). A note on the overall study: The cohort comprised two women and a few men aged 18 to 49 years. For each donor, three plates each were used for CD4 naive and CD4 memory, two plates were used for CD8 naive, and one plate was used for CD8 memory. To estimate repertoire size and how much clonotype sharing occurs between individuals, the study deeply sequenced the blood TCR repertoires of roughly 5 healthy adults. Different laboratories and diverse techniques were used to prepare libraries and sequence TCR repertoires, to increase sequencing depth and limit assay-specific biases. Leukapheresis yielded between about 0.85 and 9.5 billion PBMCs per donor. The study at large found these results: Because the study included only a small number of donors, the genetic and exposure-history diversity represented was limited. Sharing across several donors was observed for approximately 5% of naive CD4, under 4% of naive CD8, over 2% of memory CD4, and roughly 0.43% of memory CD8 clonotypes. Estimated clonotype richness was generally larger for naive than for memory subsets. Even with the large sequencing depth, rarefaction of the sorted-subset datasets indicated that sequencing was incomplete. Sampling was limited to blood, and TCR repertoires in tissue likely differ from TCR repertoires in blood. Higher generation probabilities were observed for clonotypes shared by all four sorted-subset donors than for non-shared clonotypes. Pairwise subsampling indicated that sequencing depth was expected to affect the degree of clonotype sharing among donors.

CD8 naive samples were CD45RO-negative cells positively selected for CCR7, giving a CD45RA+CCR7+ population that excluded TemRA cells. The donors were healthy, HIV-negative adults with no recently reported acute infections or vaccinations. All donors were Caucasian adults living in Nashville, Tennessee, USA. Blood was obtained by leukapheresis, after which PBMCs were separated by Ficoll-Histopaque density gradient centrifugation and cryopreserved in liquid nitrogen vapor phase. Analytical flow cytometry was used to check the purity and quantity of every magnetically sorted T cell population. From each sorted fraction, genomic DNA was isolated and quantified by UV absorbance on a Nanodrop 2000c. This clone was seen a single time. The clone's antigen remains unknown. No clone much larger than this one lies a single base away; base qualities are absent. Other DNA sequences in this sample translate to the same CDR3.

TCR CDR3 regions were amplified from genomic DNA by multiplex PCR using the deep immunoSEQ assay. For each cell subset, the extracted genomic DNA was distributed evenly across all wells of several immunoSEQ 96-well plates, and each plate served as one replicate. For sorted subsets, roughly 190 ng of genomic DNA, equivalent to 25,000 to 30,000 T cell genomes, went into each replicate PCR. Purified libraries were quantified with a Qubit 3.0 fluorometer, sized on a Bioanalyzer 2100, and re-quantified with the KAPA Library Quantification kit. A separate single-read 150-cycle Illumina NextSeq 550 flow cell was used to sequence each immunoSEQ 96-well plate. Per the original workflow: Because the immunoSEQ output included only junctional sequences and no quality scores, the filtering could not be the same as the filtering used for full-length reads. Sequences were annotated with PyIR, a Python wrapper for IgBLAST v1.9, using IMGT germline references to assign V/J genes and CDR3. Reads with weak V/J assignments (E-value above 1e-6), missing CDR3, stop codons, out-of-frame junctions, or ambiguous translated residues were removed. V3J clonotypes were defined as sequences sharing the same inferred V gene, J gene, and CDR3 amino acid sequence. Percentage overlap between repertoires was calculated by dividing the number of shared unique clonotypes by the size of the smaller repertoire. RTK rarefaction, the Chao1 estimator, and Recon v2.1 estimates of unobserved clonotypes were used to assess repertoire richness. For all TCRbeta clonotypes obtained by the gDNA method from a handful of donors, generation probabilities were computed with OLGA. TCRdb re-hosts the immuneACCESS table, in-frame sequences only. Its copies lack some clones; in the studies checked, an unresolved V gene accounts for under half of them, and the cause for the rest is not known. V and J calls and clone size are those listed in that table; D and trimming were worked out from the DNA. The sample yields roughly 2.1 million clones; just over 90% were counted once. 1.5% to 2% of the sample is taken by the ten largest.

The specimen was naive CD8+ T cells from PBMCs. The sample's cell subset or site label is to be understood as: CD45RA+CCR7+. This clonotype was obtained from a young man in good health. Some clones in this sample may be carry-over from other donors' samples.

The CDR3 loop reads CASGLSYEQYF. The DNA sequence is given as TGTGCCAGCGGACTTTCCTACGAGCAGTACTTC. The receptor chain draws on TRBV27 and TRBJ2-7, with TRBD2 perhaps the D gene, on 5 matching bases. The junction carries 6 bases between V and J, which are trimmed by 8 bases and 1 base respectively. Its CDR3 holds 11 amino acids, cysteine through phenylalanine. Here the CDR3 DNA is all that survives: 33 bases in frame from base 1. CDR1 MNHEY and CDR2 SMNVEV were looked up in the germline V gene (reference sequence).